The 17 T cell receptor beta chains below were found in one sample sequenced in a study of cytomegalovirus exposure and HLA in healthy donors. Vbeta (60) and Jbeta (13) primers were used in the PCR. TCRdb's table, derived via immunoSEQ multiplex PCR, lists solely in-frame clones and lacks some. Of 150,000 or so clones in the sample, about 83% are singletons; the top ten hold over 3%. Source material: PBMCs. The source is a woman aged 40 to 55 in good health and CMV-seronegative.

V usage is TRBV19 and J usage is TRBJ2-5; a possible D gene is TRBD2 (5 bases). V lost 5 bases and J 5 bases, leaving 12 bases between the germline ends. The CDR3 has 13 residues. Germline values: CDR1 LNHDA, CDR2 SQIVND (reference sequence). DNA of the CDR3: TGTGCCAGTAGTTCTGCGGGCAGGGAGACCCAGTACTTC. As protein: CASSSAGRETQYF.

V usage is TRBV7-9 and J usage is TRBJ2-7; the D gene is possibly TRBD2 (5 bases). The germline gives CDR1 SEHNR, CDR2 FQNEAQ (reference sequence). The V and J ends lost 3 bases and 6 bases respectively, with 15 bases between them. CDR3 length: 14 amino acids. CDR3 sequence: CASSLERVFSEQYF. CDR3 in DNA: TGTGCCAGCAGCTTGGAGAGGGTCTTCAGCGAGCAGTACTTC. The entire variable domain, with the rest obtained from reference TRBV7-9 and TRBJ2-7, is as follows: DTGVSQNPRHKITKRGQNVTFRCDPISEHNRLYWYRQTLGQGPEFLTYFQNEAQLEKSRLLSDRFSAERPKGSFSTLEIQRTEQGDSAMYLCASSLERVFSEQYFGPGTRLTVT.

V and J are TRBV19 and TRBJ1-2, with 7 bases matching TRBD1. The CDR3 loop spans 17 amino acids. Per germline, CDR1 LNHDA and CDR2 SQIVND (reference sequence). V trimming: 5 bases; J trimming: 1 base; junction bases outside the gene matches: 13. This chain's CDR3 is CASSPLTGPNFNYGYTF. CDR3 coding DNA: TGTGCCAGTAGTCCGTTGACAGGGCCTAATTTTAACTATGGCTACACCTTC.

In DNA form, the CDR3 reads TGTGCCAGCAGTGAAGCTAGCGGGGGTTACAATGAGCAGTTCTTC. Translating it yields CASSEASGGYNEQFF. The chain recombines TRBV2 with TRBJ2-1, with TRBD2 matching 9 bases. V was pared by 0 bases and J by 4 bases, with 1 base of the junction left unmatched. Germline CDR1 and CDR2: SNHLY and FYNNEI. The CDR3 is 15 residues long.

The CDR3 DNA is TGCGCCAGCAGCCAAGAGGGAGACGAGCAGTACTTC. It yields the protein CASSQEGDEQYF. The rearrangement uses TRBV4-1 and TRBJ2-7; TRBD2 might be the D (5 bases). The CDR3 is made up of 12 amino acids. Germline V gene sequence: CDR1 MGHRA, CDR2 YSYEKL. Trimming removed 0 bases at V and 5 bases at J, with 5 bases between.

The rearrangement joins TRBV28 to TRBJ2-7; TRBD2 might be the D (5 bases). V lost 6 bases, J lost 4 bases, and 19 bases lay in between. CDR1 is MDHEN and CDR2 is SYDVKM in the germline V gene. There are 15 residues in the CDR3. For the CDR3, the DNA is TGTGCCAGCAGCAGAGATCGGGGAAGGGAATACGAGCAGTACTTC. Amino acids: CASSRDRGREYEQYF.

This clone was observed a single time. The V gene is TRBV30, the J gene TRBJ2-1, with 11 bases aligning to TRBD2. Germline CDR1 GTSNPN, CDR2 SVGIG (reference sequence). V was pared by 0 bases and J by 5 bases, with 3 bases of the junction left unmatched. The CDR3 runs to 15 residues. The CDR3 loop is CAWSVGTSGHNEQFF. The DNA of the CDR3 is TGTGCCTGGAGTGTAGGGACTAGCGGACACAATGAGCAGTTCTTC.

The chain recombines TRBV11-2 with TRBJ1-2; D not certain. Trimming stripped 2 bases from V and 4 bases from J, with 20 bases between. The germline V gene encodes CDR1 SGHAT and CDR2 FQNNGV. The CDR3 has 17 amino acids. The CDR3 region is CASSLSPPGGRAYGYTF. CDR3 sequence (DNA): TGTGCCAGCAGCTTATCCCCCCCGGGTGGTCGCGCCTATGGCTACACCTTC.

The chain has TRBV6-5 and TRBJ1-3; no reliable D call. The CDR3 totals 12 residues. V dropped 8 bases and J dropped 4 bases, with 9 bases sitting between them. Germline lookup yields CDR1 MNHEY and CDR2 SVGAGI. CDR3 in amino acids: CASSPGGNTIYF. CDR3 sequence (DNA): TGTGCCAGCTCCCCCGGGGGAAACACCATATATTTT.

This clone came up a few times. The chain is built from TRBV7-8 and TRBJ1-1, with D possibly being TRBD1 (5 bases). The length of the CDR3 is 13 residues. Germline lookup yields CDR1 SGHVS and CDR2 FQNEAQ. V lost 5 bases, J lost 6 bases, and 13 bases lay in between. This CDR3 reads CASSPRRGPEAFF. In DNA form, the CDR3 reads TGTGCCAGCAGCCCCCGGAGGGGTCCTGAAGCTTTCTTT.

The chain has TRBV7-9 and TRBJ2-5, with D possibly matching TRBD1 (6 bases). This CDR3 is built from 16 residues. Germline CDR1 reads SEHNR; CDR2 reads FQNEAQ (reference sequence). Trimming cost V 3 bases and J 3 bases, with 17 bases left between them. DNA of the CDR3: TGTGCCAGCAGCTTGGAATCCAGGGGCGCCGAAGAGACCCAGTACTTC. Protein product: CASSLESRGAEETQYF.

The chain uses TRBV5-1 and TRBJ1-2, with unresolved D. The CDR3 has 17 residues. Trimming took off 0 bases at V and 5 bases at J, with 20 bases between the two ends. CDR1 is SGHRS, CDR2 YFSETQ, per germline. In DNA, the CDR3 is TGCGCCAGCAGCTTGGGAGGGTCGGTGAACCCGGATTATGGCTACACCTTC. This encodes CASSLGGSVNPDYGYTF.

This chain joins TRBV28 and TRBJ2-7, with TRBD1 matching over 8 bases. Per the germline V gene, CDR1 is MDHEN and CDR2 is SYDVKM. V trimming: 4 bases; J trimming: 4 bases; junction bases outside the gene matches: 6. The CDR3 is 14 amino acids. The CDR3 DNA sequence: TGTGCCAGCAGTTCCCCGGGACAGGAGTACGAGCAGTACTTC. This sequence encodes CASSSPGQEYEQYF.

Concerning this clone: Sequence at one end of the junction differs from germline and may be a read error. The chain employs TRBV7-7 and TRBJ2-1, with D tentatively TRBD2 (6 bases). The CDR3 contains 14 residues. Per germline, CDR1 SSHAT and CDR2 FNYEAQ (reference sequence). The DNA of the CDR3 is TGTGCTAGCAGCTTGGGGGGTTGGAGCAATGAGCAGTTCTTC. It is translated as CASSLGGWSNEQFF.

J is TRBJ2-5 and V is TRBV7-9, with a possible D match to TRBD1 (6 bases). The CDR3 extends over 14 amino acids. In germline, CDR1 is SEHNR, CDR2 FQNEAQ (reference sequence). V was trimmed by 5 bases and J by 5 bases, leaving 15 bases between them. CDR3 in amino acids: CASSTYRETETQYF. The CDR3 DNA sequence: TGTGCCAGCAGCACCTACAGGGAGACGGAGACCCAGTACTTC.

The CDR3 nucleotides are TGTGCCAGCAGCTTATTTCGGGTGGCACTCGAGCAGTACTTC. Encoded protein: CASSLFRVALEQYF. This chain uses TRBV11-3 with TRBJ2-7; no clear D gene. Per germline, CDR1 SGHNT and CDR2 YENEEA. With 2 bases removed from V and 6 bases from J, the gap between germline ends came to 14 bases. The CDR3 is 14 residues long.

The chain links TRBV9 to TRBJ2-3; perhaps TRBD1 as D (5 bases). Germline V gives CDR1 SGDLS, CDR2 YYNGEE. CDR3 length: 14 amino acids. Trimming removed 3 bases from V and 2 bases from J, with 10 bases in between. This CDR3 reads CASSARQYTDTQYF. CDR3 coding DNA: TGTGCCAGCAGCGCCCGACAGTACACAGATACGCAGTATTTT. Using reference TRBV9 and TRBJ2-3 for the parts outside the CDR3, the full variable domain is DSGVTQTPKHLITATGQRVTLRCSPRSGDLSVYWYQQSLDQGLQFLIQYYNGEERAKGNILERFSAQQFPDLHSELNLSSLELGDSALYFCASSARQYTDTQYFGPGTRLTVL.